The next 13 T cell receptor beta chains were all read from a single sample in a study of blood T cells in healthy people across ages. For the second PCR, which ran for about 6 to 12 cycles, a sample-barcoded 5' primer and a J-beta primer mix were used. TCRdb recomputed calls from the 5' RACE reads with MiXCR, one row per CDR3 protein. The sample includes 540,000 or so distinct CDR3 sequences, 27% of them seen just once. Source material: blood. All receptors derive from a woman between 65 and 79 years old in good health.

The chain joins TRBV9 to TRBJ1-1, with 8 bases fitting TRBD1. This CDR3 is built from 16 residues. Germline-derived CDR1 and CDR2 are SGDLS and YYNGEE. J was trimmed by 4 bases and V by 4 bases; bases with no gene match: 12. The CDR3 here is CASSLPQGAIPTEAFF. The CDR3 nucleotides read TGTGCCAGCAGCCTGCCCCAGGGGGCCATTCCCACTGAAGCTTTCTTT.

The gene calls are TRBV15 and TRBJ1-4; 8 bases match TRBD1. This CDR3 spans 15 amino acids. Germline V CDR1 and CDR2: LNHNV, YYDKDF (reference sequence). V lost 5 bases, J lost 8 bases, and 10 bases stayed unmatched. CDR3 coding DNA: TGTGCCACCAGCTTCCAACAGGGGGGGGGCGAAAAACTGTTTTTT. Amino acids: CATSFQQGGGEKLFF.

This chain links TRBV24-1 with TRBJ2-7, with no clear D. This CDR3 spans 14 amino acids. Looked up from germline, CDR1 is KGHDR and CDR2 is SFDVKD. The V and J ends lost 4 bases and 0 bases respectively, with 9 bases between them. CDR3 loop: CATSEADVSYEQYF. As DNA, the CDR3 is TGTGCCACCAGTGAGGCGGACGTCTCCTACGAGCAGTACTTC.

This clonotype was observed a handful of times. This chain links TRBV19 with TRBJ1-4; no definite D call. The CDR3 runs to 13 residues. Germline assignment: CDR1 LNHDA and CDR2 SQIVND (reference sequence). V gave up 7 bases and J gave up 7 bases, with 13 bases separating them. CDR3 amino acids: CASTPGPGEKLFF. The CDR3 DNA reads TGTGCCAGTACACCGGGCCCAGGTGAAAAACTGTTTTTT.

This clonotype showed up just once. The chain recombines TRBV20-1 with TRBJ2-5; 8 nucleotides agree with TRBD2. Germline CDR1 is DFQATT and CDR2 is SNEGSKA (reference sequence). Unmatched junction bases numbered 6, after V lost 6 bases and J lost 3 bases. This CDR3 contains 13 residues. CDR3: CSATRGGEETQYF. Written as DNA, the CDR3 is TGCAGTGCAACTCGGGGGGGCGAAGAGACCCAGTACTTC.

This chain links TRBV6-1 with TRBJ2-5; TRBD1 or TRBD2 may be the D gene (5 bases each). The last part of the DNA fits TRBJ2-1 better; the J call may be wrong. The CDR3 sequence is 15 residues long. Germline V CDR1 and CDR2: MNHNS, SASEGT. The chain's CDR3 is CASSESGTYYNEQFF. The DNA of the CDR3 is TGTGCCAGCAGTGAGTCCGGGACCTACTACAATGAGCAGTTCTTC.

The sample holds a few counts of this clonotype. The CDR3 spells CASSYPTTQGNEQFF. DNA for the CDR3: TGTGCCAGCAGTTACCCTACTACCCAAGGAAATGAGCAGTTCTTC. The V and J genes are TRBV12-3 or TRBV12-4 and TRBJ2-1; D not resolved. Trimming removed 4 bases from V and 7 bases from J, with 17 bases in between. The CDR3 sequence is 15 residues long.

V is TRBV10-3 and J is TRBJ1-1; 11 bases align to TRBD1. The germline V gene encodes CDR1 ENHRY and CDR2 SYGVKD. V lost 5 bases and J lost 1; bases outside the gene matches: 9. CDR3 size: 17 residues. CDR3 DNA: TGTGCCATCAGTATGGGACAGGGGGTCCTTCGGAACACTGAAGCTTTCTTT. It is translated as CAISMGQGVLRNTEAFF.

This clonotype was observed a handful of times. This sequence joins TRBV6-2 or TRBV6-3 and TRBJ2-1; 9 bases match TRBD2. The germline V gene encodes CDR1 MNHEY and CDR2 SVGEGT. V dropped 0 bases and J dropped 8; count of bases not matched to a gene: 5. CDR3 size: 15 residues. As DNA, the CDR3 is TGTGCCAGCAGTTACTCGACAGCGGGGGGCTATGAGCAGTTCTTC. It yields the protein CASSYSTAGGYEQFF.

V and J are TRBV24-1 and TRBJ2-2; D uncertain. Germline lookup yields CDR1 KGHDR and CDR2 SFDVKD. This CDR3 has 15 amino acids. V lost 4 bases and J 6 bases, leaving 14 bases between the germline ends. The CDR3 DNA follows: TGTGCCACCAGTGACAACCGGGCCACGGCCGGGGAGCTGTTTTTT. It specifies CATSDNRATAGELFF.

The chain recombines TRBV20-1 with TRBJ2-3; D is possibly TRBD2 (5 bases). Germline V gene sequence: CDR1 DFQATT, CDR2 SNEGSKA (reference sequence). V gave up 4 bases and J gave up 1 base, with 12 bases separating them. The CDR3 has 14 residues. The DNA of the CDR3 is TGCAGTGCTATTACGGGAAAGGGCACAGATACGCAGTATTTT. This gives the protein CSAITGKGTDTQYF.

Regarding this clonotype: The junction shows a germline mismatch at one end, possibly a read error. The V and J genes are TRBV11-3 and TRBJ2-2, with D possibly matching TRBD1 (5 bases). This CDR3 spans 14 amino acids. Germline loops: CDR1 SGHNT, CDR2 YENEEA. The CDR3 here is CACSEDTNTGELFF. Written as DNA, the CDR3 is TGTGCCTGCAGCGAGGACACGAACACCGGGGAGCTGTTTTTT.

This clonotype was detected many times. The chain links TRBV7-2 to TRBJ2-5; TRBD1 matches 8 bases. Germline V gene sequence: CDR1 SGHTA, CDR2 FQGNSA. The CDR3 extends over 16 amino acids. V gave up 0 bases and J gave up 5 bases; unmatched junction bases: 8. The CDR3 here is CASSLAQGAGWETQYF. Here the CDR3 DNA reads TGTGCCAGCAGCTTAGCCCAGGGGGCAGGATGGGAGACCCAGTACTTC.